Presented here are 18 T cell receptor beta chains from one specimen sequenced in a study of T cell responses to AZD1222 COVID-19 vaccine. The table came from immunoSEQ multiplex PCR; TCRdb's copy has only in-frame clones and leaves some out. The table shows over 150,000 clones, with approximately 92% occurring only once. The material sequenced was peripheral blood, taken on day 0 of AZD1222 vaccination. These receptors originate from an adult in good health.

The chain recombines TRBV12-3 or TRBV12-4 with TRBJ2-1; 7 bases line up with TRBD1. The V gene end was trimmed by 6 bases and the J gene end by 5 bases; junction bases not matched to a gene: 1. There are 12 residues in the CDR3. This chain's CDR3 is CASRGTDNEQFF. The CDR3 DNA reads as TGTGCCAGCAGAGGGACAGACAATGAGCAGTTCTTC.

This rearrangement joins TRBV2 to TRBJ1-2, with 8 bases lining up with TRBD1. The CDR3 spans 15 residues. Trimming took 2 bases from V and 4 from J; bases not matched to a gene: 6. Germline CDR1 SNHLY, CDR2 FYNNEI. CDR3 sequence reads: CASSERQGAGYGYTF. The CDR3 DNA sequence: TGTGCCAGCAGTGAAAGGCAGGGGGCCGGCTATGGCTACACCTTC. The variable domain in full, completed from reference TRBV2 and TRBJ1-2, reads EPEVTQTPSHQVTQMGQEVILRCVPISNHLYFYWYRQILGQKVEFLVSFYNNEISEKSEIFDDQFSVERPDGSNFTLKIRSTKLEDSAMYFCASSERQGAGYGYTFGSGTRLTVV.

This chain uses TRBV4-2 with TRBJ2-1; 10 nucleotides match TRBD2. The trim removed 0 bases at V and 4 bases at J, leaving 9 bases unmatched. CDR3 length: 18 residues. CDR1 and CDR2 from the germline V gene are LGHNA and YNFKEQ. DNA of the CDR3: TGTGCCAGCAGCCAAGAGCCTCCCGGGACTAGCGATTACAATGAGCAGTTCTTC. It is translated as CASSQEPPGTSDYNEQFF.

This rearrangement joins TRBV7-2 to TRBJ1-2, with no clear D. This CDR3 has 14 amino acids. Germline CDR1 and CDR2: SGHTA and FQGNSA. Trimming took 4 bases from V and 7 from J, leaving 16 bases between them. CDR3: CASSSPIGPSGYTF. As DNA, the CDR3 is TGTGCCAGCAGCTCCCCGATCGGACCCTCTGGCTACACCTTC. Looking up the rest from reference TRBV7-2 and TRBJ1-2 gives the full variable domain: GAGVSQSPSNKVTEKGKDVELRCDPISGHTALYWYRQSLGQGLEFLIYFQGNSAPDKSGLPSDRFSAERTGGSVSTLTIQRTQQEDSAVYLCASSSPIGPSGYTFGSGTRLTVV.

DNA of the CDR3: TGTGCCAGCAGTGAAGGTGTTAGGCGGGGCCACGAGCAGTACGTC. Translating it yields CASSEGVRRGHEQYV. This chain joins TRBV2 and TRBJ2-7; maybe TRBD2 (6 bases). There are 15 residues in the CDR3. Per germline, CDR1 SNHLY and CDR2 FYNNEI. V lost 1 base and J lost 5, with 15 bases in between.

This rearrangement joins TRBV7-9 to TRBJ1-2; unclear D gene. The ends were cut back, 4 bases at V and 5 bases at J, with 11 bases in the middle. The germline V gene encodes CDR1 SEHNR and CDR2 FQNEAQ (reference sequence). The CDR3 sequence is 13 residues long. CDR3 bases: TGTGCCAGCAGCTCATGGGGAGGTTATGGCTACACCTTC. It specifies CASSSWGGYGYTF.

The chain couples TRBV5-5 to TRBJ2-1; 11 bases map to TRBD2. V lost 5 bases to trimming and J lost 3 bases; unmatched junction nucleotides: 13. Germline V gene sequence: CDR1 SGHKS, CDR2 YYEKEE (reference sequence). The CDR3 has 18 residues. The CDR3 loop is CASSSGLAGAPGYNEQFF. For the CDR3, the DNA is TGTGCCAGCAGTTCCGGACTAGCGGGCGCCCCTGGCTACAATGAGCAGTTCTTC.

V gene TRBV7-2 combines with J gene TRBJ1-2, with D perhaps matching TRBD1 (6 bases). Germline CDR1 is SGHTA and CDR2 is FQGNSA. Trimming stripped 5 bases from V and 3 bases from J, with 16 bases between. The CDR3 is 15 amino acids. CDR3 loop: CASSIRGGGDYGYTF. The CDR3 DNA reads as TGTGCCAGCAGCATAAGAGGCGGGGGCGACTATGGCTACACCTTC. Together with reference TRBV7-2 and TRBJ1-2, the CDR3 gives the full variable domain: GAGVSQSPSNKVTEKGKDVELRCDPISGHTALYWYRQSLGQGLEFLIYFQGNSAPDKSGLPSDRFSAERTGGSVSTLTIQRTQQEDSAVYLCASSIRGGGDYGYTFGSGTRLTVV.

This clone showed up just once. The chain employs TRBV6-6 and TRBJ1-6; D uncertain. The germline gives CDR1 MNHNY, CDR2 SVGAGI (reference sequence). V was cut by 4 bases and J by 8 bases, with 9 bases left in between. The CDR3 spans 13 residues. CDR3 region: CASSSRVDSPLHF. The DNA for the CDR3 is TGTGCCAGCAGTTCAAGGGTCGATTCACCCCTCCACTTT.

This chain uses TRBV9 with TRBJ2-7, with D perhaps matching TRBD2 (6 bases). This CDR3 comprises 15 residues. V gave up 0 bases and J gave up 3 bases, with 13 bases separating them. Germline CDR1 and CDR2: SGDLS and YYNGEE. The CDR3 is CASSVGDSGLYEQYF. The CDR3 DNA sequence: TGTGCCAGCAGCGTAGGGGACTCTGGCCTCTACGAGCAGTACTTC. The variable domain in full, with the rest retrieved from reference TRBV9 and TRBJ2-7, is DSGVTQTPKHLITATGQRVTLRCSPRSGDLSVYWYQQSLDQGLQFLIQYYNGEERAKGNILERFSAQQFPDLHSELNLSSLELGDSALYFCASSVGDSGLYEQYFGPGTRLTVT.

The chain carries TRBV6-1 and TRBJ2-5; TRBD2 matches at 12 bases. The CDR3 is 20 amino acids. CDR1 and CDR2 from the germline V gene are MNHNS and SASEGT. J gave up 5 bases and V 4 bases, and 20 bases lay outside the gene matches. CDR3 sequence reads: CASSVPLAGGPDPGKETQYF. The CDR3 coding sequence is TGTGCCAGCAGTGTCCCCCTAGCGGGAGGGCCCGATCCCGGGAAGGAGACCCAGTACTTC.

This clone was seen a single time. The CDR3 DNA reads as TGTGCCAGCAGTGCGCTCTTCCAGGTCTGGTTTGGGGAGCAGTACGTC. This codes for CASSALFQVWFGEQYV. The chain couples TRBV6-1 to TRBJ2-7; D unresolved. The CDR3 has 16 residues. Trimming removed 4 bases at V and 7 bases at J, with 23 bases between. CDR1 is MNHNS, CDR2 SASEGT, per germline.

This clone was seen just once. The chain has TRBV28 and TRBJ1-6, with a possible D match to TRBD1 (5 bases). V lost 4 bases and J 2 bases, leaving 12 bases between the germline ends. Germline CDR1 and CDR2: MDHEN and SYDVKM. CDR3 length equals 16 residues. The CDR3 protein is CASSSGTGTYNSPLHF. The CDR3 nucleotides read TGTGCCAGCAGTTCTGGGACGGGAACCTATAATTCACCCCTCCACTTT.

The V call is TRBV18, the J call TRBJ2-7, with a tentative D call TRBD1 (6 bases). Trimming stripped 3 bases from V and 2 bases from J, with 11 bases between. CDR1 and CDR2 from the germline V gene are KGHSH and LQKENI. The CDR3 sequence is 14 residues long. The CDR3 DNA is TGTGCCAGCTCACCGACAGGACGAACCTACGAGCAGTACGTC. It specifies CASSPTGRTYEQYV.

The genes are TRBV4-1 and TRBJ1-4, with D unclear. V was pared by 0 bases and J by 4 bases, with 9 bases between. Germline CDR1 reads MGHRA; CDR2 reads YSYEKL. There are 15 residues in the CDR3. The chain's CDR3 is CASSQDGYNNEKLFF. The CDR3 bases are TGCGCCAGCAGCCAAGATGGGTATAATAATGAAAAACTGTTTTTT.

The gene calls are TRBV13 and TRBJ1-1; a possible D gene is TRBD1 (6 bases). The CDR3 loop spans 16 amino acids. Germline CDR1 PRHDT, CDR2 FYEKMQ (reference sequence). Trimming removed 5 bases at V and 0 bases at J, with 16 bases between. The CDR3 here is CASSRKGGVMNTEAFF. In DNA, the CDR3 is TGTGCCAGCAGCCGCAAGGGGGGAGTAATGAACACTGAAGCTTTCTTT.

J is TRBJ1-6 and V is TRBV4-3; D call uncertain. This CDR3 is built from 14 residues. The germline gives CDR1 LGHNA, CDR2 YSLEER. Trimming shortened V by 1 base and J by 6 bases, and 7 bases separated the two germline ends. The CDR3 sequence is CASSQGASNSPLHF. The CDR3 nucleotides read TGCGCCAGCAGCCAAGGGGCTTCTAATTCACCCCTCCACTTT.

V is TRBV10-3 and J is TRBJ2-5, with D tentatively TRBD2 (6 bases). Trimming pared 7 bases from V and 1 base from J, leaving 13 bases between. CDR1 is ENHRY, CDR2 SYGVKD, per germline. The CDR3 is 14 residues long. CDR3 residues: CAITPTGGQETQYF. The CDR3 DNA reads as TGTGCCATCACGCCTACCGGGGGCCAAGAGACCCAGTACTTC.